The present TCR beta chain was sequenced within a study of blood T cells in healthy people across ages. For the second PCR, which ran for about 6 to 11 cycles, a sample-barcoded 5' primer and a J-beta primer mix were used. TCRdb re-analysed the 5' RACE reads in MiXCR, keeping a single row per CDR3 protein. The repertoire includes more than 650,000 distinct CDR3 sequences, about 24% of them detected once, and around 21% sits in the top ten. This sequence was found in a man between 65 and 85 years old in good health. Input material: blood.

The CDR3 loop reads CSVREEANTGELFF. For the CDR3, the DNA is TGCAGCGTCAGGGAAGAGGCGAACACCGGGGAGCTGTTTTTT. The chain links TRBV29-1 to TRBJ2-2; tentative D call: TRBD1 (5 bases). The CDR3 runs 14 residues. Germline CDR1 is SQVTM and CDR2 is ANQGSEA. Deletions cut 6 bases from V and 0 bases from J, with 11 bases between.